Following are 13 T cell receptor beta chains from one sample sequenced in a study of vaccination and CD4 T cells after COVID-19. CD4+ T cells that had been cultured provided DNA sequenced with the Oncomine TCR Beta short-read assay. One entry per CDR3 protein results from TCRdb running MiXCR on the PCR reads. Here the sample spans around 21,000 distinct CDR3 sequences, about 50% being singletons. These receptors have no known antigen. Documented treatment: approximately nine-day PBMC culture with coronavirus spike peptide pools or control peptides (ViraFEST assay). Sequenced sample: CD4+ T cells from blood, cultured in vitro. The receptor source for this set is a human donor who had recovered from COVID-19.

V is TRBV12-5 and J is TRBJ1-2, with TRBD1 as a possible D gene (6 bases). The length of the CDR3 is 14 residues. V gave up 1 base and J gave up 2 bases, with 8 bases separating them. Germline CDR1 and CDR2: LGHNT and FRNRAP. In nucleotides, the CDR3 is TGTGCTAGTGGTTTGGCCGGGACAAACTATGGCTACACCTTC. Its translation is CASGLAGTNYGYTF.

This clonotype has just a few counts. The chain links TRBV5-4 to TRBJ1-6; the D is unclear. Trimming pared 0 bases from V and 6 bases from J, leaving 16 bases between. The CDR3 is 17 amino acids. Germline values: CDR1 SGHNT, CDR2 YYREEE (reference sequence). CDR3 in amino acids: CASSLDRVATPNSPLHF. The DNA of the CDR3 is TGTGCCAGCAGCTTGGACCGGGTAGCGACGCCTAATTCACCCCTCCACTTT.

This clonotype was found a few times. The rearrangement joins TRBV20-1 to TRBJ2-3; 11 bases are a match to TRBD2. The ends lost 1 base at V and 4 bases at J; junction bases unmatched: 7. Germline CDR1 reads DFQATT; CDR2 reads SNEGSKA (reference sequence). The CDR3 is 16 residues long. CDR3 nucleotides: TGCAGTGCTAGAGGCCTACTAGCGGGAGACCCAGATACGCAGTATTTT. This sequence encodes CSARGLLAGDPDTQYF.

The chain is built from TRBV20-1 and TRBJ1-1; 9 bases are shared with TRBD1. In germline, CDR1 is DFQATT, CDR2 SNEGSKA (reference sequence). This CDR3 has 16 amino acids. Trimming cost V 1 base and J 4 bases; bases outside gene matches: 10. This chain's CDR3 is CSARGQGVAGPTEAFF. The DNA of the CDR3 is TGCAGTGCTAGAGGACAGGGGGTCGCAGGCCCCACTGAAGCTTTCTTT.

The chain employs TRBV2 and TRBJ1-5; TRBD1 is a possible D gene (6 bases). The V end was cut by 1 base, the J end by 7 bases, with 14 bases between. The CDR3 is made up of 15 amino acids. Germline V gives CDR1 SNHLY, CDR2 FYNNEI. The CDR3, as DNA: TGTGCCAGCAGTGAAGAGGGGGGGCAGGGGCAGCCCCAGCATTTT. It is translated as CASSEEGGQGQPQHF.

V gene TRBV19 combines with J gene TRBJ1-5; D gene uncertain. The V gene's germline CDR1 is LNHDA and CDR2 SQIVND (reference sequence). The CDR3 contains 14 residues. V gave up 4 bases and J gave up 0 bases, with 7 bases separating them. This chain's CDR3 is CASSTFHSNQPQHF. The CDR3 nucleotides are TGTGCCAGTAGTACCTTCCATAGCAATCAGCCCCAGCATTTT. Full variable domain (remainder filled in from reference TRBV19 and TRBJ1-5): DGGITQSPKYLFRKEGQNVTLSCEQNLNHDAMYWYRQDPGQGLRLIYYSQIVNDFQKGDIAEGYSVSREKKESFPLTVTSAQKNPTAFYLCASSTFHSNQPQHFGDGTRLSIL.

The chain is built from TRBV5-4 and TRBJ2-5; the D is unclear. Per the germline V gene, CDR1 is SGHNT and CDR2 is YYREEE (reference sequence). The CDR3 extends over 14 amino acids. V was shortened by 0 bases and J by 6 bases, with 12 bases between the two germline ends. CDR3 residues: CASSLEAGVQTQYF. The CDR3 nucleotides read TGTGCCAGCAGCTTGGAAGCAGGCGTACAGACCCAGTACTTC.

This clonotype was counted between two and nine times. The CDR3: CASSTGTGGNQPQHF. CDR3 bases: TGTGCCAGCAGTACCGGGACAGGGGGCAATCAGCCCCAGCATTTT. The chain combines TRBV27 with TRBJ1-5; 10 nucleotides agree with TRBD1. Germline CDR1 is MNHEY and CDR2 is SMNVEV (reference sequence). V shed 5 bases and J 2 bases; nucleotides not matched to a gene: 3. This CDR3 spans 15 amino acids.

The chain uses TRBV30 and TRBJ2-7; TRBD1 might be the D (5 bases). V was trimmed by 1 base and J by 0 bases, leaving 10 bases between them. Germline CDR1 and CDR2: GTSNPN and SVGIG (reference sequence). The CDR3 consists of 14 residues. The CDR3 DNA reads TGTGCCTGGAGTGAGGGGTTAAGCTCCTACGAGCAGTACTTC. Translation gives CAWSEGLSSYEQYF.

For this clonotype: At one of its ends the junction is not consistent with the germline gene, which may arise from a read error. The V gene is TRBV11-2, the J gene TRBJ2-3, with D perhaps given as TRBD1 or TRBD2 (5 bases each). Germline CDR1 is SGHAT and CDR2 is FQNNGV. The CDR3 runs to 14 residues. The CDR3 DNA follows: TGTGCCAGCAGTTTAGGGGACAGCACAGATACGCAGTATTTT. Translating it yields CASSLGDSTDTQYF.

The chain employs TRBV7-3 and TRBJ2-6; no firm D call. Germline lookup yields CDR1 SGHTA and CDR2 FQGTGA. Deletions cut 5 bases from V and 4 bases from J, with 15 bases between. This CDR3 spans 16 amino acids. The CDR3 coding sequence is TGTGCCAGCAGCCCTAGTGGACCCGCAGGGGCCAACGTCCTGACTTTC. This encodes CASSPSGPAGANVLTF.

The V and J genes are TRBV7-2 and TRBJ2-3; the D is unclear. The germline CDR1 and CDR2 sequences are SGHTA and FQGNSA. Trimming pared 1 base from V and 4 bases from J, leaving 15 bases between. The CDR3 runs to 16 residues. The CDR3 nucleotides read TGTGCCAGCAGCTTAGGTGGGCAGTTTGGGGCAGATACGCAGTATTTT. Amino acids: CASSLGGQFGADTQYF.

V is TRBV20-1 and J is TRBJ2-4; no reliable D call. The length of the CDR3 is 11 residues. Trimming took 3 bases from V and 8 from J, leaving 8 bases between them. Germline lookup yields CDR1 DFQATT and CDR2 SNEGSKA (reference sequence). In DNA form, the CDR3 reads TGCAGTGCTAGGATGGTGGACATTCAGTACTTC. Translated, it gives CSARMVDIQYF.